This paragraph reports one T cell receptor beta chain. Trimming stripped 0 bases from V and 9 bases from J, with 9 bases between. CDR1 is MGHRA, CDR2 YSYEKL, per germline. This CDR3 comprises 13 residues. The record originates from a study of PD-L1 blockade in urothelial cancer. Sequencing was performed with immunoSEQ multiplex PCR; in TCRdb, only in-frame clones are kept and a portion is missing. The profile shows 70,000 or so clones, about 90% of them singletons. Time point here: pretreatment peripheral blood. The receptor was derived from a man between 65 and 79 years old with urothelial cancer. The chain combines TRBV4-1 with TRBJ2-1; D remains unclear. Material: PBMCs, obtained around atezolizumab (anti-PD-L1) treatment. CDR3 amino acids: CASSQETSGEQFF. CDR3 bases: TGCGCCAGCAGCCAAGAAACGAGTGGTGAGCAGTTCTTC.